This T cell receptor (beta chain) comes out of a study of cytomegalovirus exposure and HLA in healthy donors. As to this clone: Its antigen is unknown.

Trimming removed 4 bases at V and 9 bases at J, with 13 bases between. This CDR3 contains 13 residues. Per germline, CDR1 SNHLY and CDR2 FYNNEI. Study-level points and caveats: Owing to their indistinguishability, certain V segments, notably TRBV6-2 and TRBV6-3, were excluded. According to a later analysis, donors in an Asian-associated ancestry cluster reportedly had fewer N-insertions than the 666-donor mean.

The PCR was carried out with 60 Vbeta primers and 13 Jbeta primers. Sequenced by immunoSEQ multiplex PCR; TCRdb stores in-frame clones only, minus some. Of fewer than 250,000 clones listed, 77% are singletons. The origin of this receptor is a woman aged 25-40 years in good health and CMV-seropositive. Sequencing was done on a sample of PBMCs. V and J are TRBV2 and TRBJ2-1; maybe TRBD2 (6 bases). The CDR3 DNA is TGTGCCAGCAGTGCACGGGGGAACGGTGAGCAGTTCTTC. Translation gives CASSARGNGEQFF.